The following is a T cell receptor beta chain sequence with its context. This specimen belongs to a study of shared clonotypes between healthy human individuals. Trimming took off 4 bases at V and 1 base at J, with 13 bases between the two ends. CDR1 SGHDN and CDR2 FVKESK come from the germline V gene. The CDR3 contains 15 residues. The assay was immunoSEQ multiplex PCR, and TCRdb's table has in-frame clones only and misses some. The sample contains about 110,000 clones, around 68% of which appear only once. Material: memory CD8+ T cells sorted from blood. Subset given: CD45RO+ cells pooled with CCR7-negative TemRA cells. This chain links TRBV14 with TRBJ1-2; D not resolved. The sequence came from a woman aged 25 to 39 in good health. CDR3 bases: TGTGCCAGCAGCCGTATATCAACGGTTAACTATGGCTACACCTTC. Encoded protein: CASSRISTVNYGYTF.